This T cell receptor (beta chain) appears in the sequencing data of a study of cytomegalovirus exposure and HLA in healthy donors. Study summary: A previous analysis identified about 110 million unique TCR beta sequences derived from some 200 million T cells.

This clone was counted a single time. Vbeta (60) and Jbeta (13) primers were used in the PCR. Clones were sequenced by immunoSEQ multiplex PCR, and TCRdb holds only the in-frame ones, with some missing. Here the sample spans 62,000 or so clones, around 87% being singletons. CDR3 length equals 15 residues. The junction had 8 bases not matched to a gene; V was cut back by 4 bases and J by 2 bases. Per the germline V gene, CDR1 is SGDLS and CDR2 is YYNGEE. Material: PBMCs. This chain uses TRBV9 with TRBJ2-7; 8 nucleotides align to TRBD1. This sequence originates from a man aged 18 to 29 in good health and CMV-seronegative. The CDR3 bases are TGTGCCAGCAGCTTAGGGCAGGGGGCCACCTACGAGCAGTACTTC. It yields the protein CASSLGQGATYEQYF.